This T cell receptor (beta chain) stems from a study of T-cell reconstitution after alpha-beta-depleted transplantation in children. This CDR3 region has 12 residues. V lost 2 bases, J lost 6 bases, and 7 bases lay in between. The authors prepared the TCRbeta library with unique molecular identifiers. TCRdb independently ran MiXCR on the PCR reads; one entry per CDR3 protein. The sample consists of approximately 130,000 distinct CDR3 sequences, approximately 8.7% of them appearing once. Sequenced material: PBMCs, mostly from graft donor cells, taken 180 days after TCRalphabeta/CD19-depleted stem cell transplant. The gene calls are TRBV12-3 or TRBV12-4 and TRBJ1-1; unclear D gene. This receptor was taken from a girl under three years old who had a stem cell transplant for combined immunodeficiency, so the T cells may come from the graft donor. CDR3 coding DNA: TGTGCCAGCAGTTTAAACGGTGCTGAAGCTTTCTTT. Translation gives CASSLNGAEAFF.